The 32 T cell receptor beta chains reported below all come from one sample, sequenced in a study of T cell responses to AZD1222 COVID-19 vaccine. The table came from immunoSEQ multiplex PCR; TCRdb's copy has only in-frame clones and leaves some out. The profile shows some 98,000 clones, around nine tenths of them singletons. The sample was peripheral blood, taken 28 days after the second AZD1222 dose. These TCRs come from an adult who received the AZD1222 COVID-19 vaccine.

V gene TRBV19 combines with J gene TRBJ2-7, with D maybe TRBD2 (5 bases). There are 14 residues in the CDR3. V lost 4 bases to trimming and J lost 7 bases, with 17 bases between them. Germline-derived CDR1 and CDR2 are LNHDA and SQIVND (reference sequence). CDR3: CASSSLARHTEQYF. CDR3 bases: TGTGCCAGTAGTAGTCTAGCTCGTCATACGGAGCAGTACTTC. Filled out from reference TRBV19 and TRBJ2-7, the complete variable domain reads DGGITQSPKYLFRKEGQNVTLSCEQNLNHDAMYWYRQDPGQGLRLIYYSQIVNDFQKGDIAEGYSVSREKKESFPLTVTSAQKNPTAFYLCASSSLARHTEQYFGPGTRLTVT.

A single count supports this clone. V usage is TRBV7-8 and J usage is TRBJ1-1; 8 bases line up with TRBD1. The CDR3 spans 15 residues. Germline values: CDR1 SGHVS, CDR2 FQNEAQ. V gave up 4 bases and J gave up 5 bases; unmatched junction bases: 9. The CDR3 region has the DNA TGTGCCAGCAGCTCAGGCCAGGGGGCTGGGACTGAAGCTTTCTTT. Amino acid sequence: CASSSGQGAGTEAFF. The full variable domain, in which reference TRBV7-8 and TRBJ1-1 provide the parts outside the CDR3, is GAGVSQSPRYKVAKRGQDVALRCDPISGHVSLFWYQQALGQGPEFLTYFQNEAQLDKSGLPSDRFFAERPEGSVSTLKIQRTQQEDSAVYLCASSSGQGAGTEAFFGQGTRLTVV.

This clone was observed a handful of times. The genes are TRBV5-8 and TRBJ2-5; 7 bases match TRBD2. With 4 bases clipped from V and 2 bases from J, the junction kept 11 bases outside the gene matches. Germline CDR1 is SGHTS and CDR2 is YDEGEE. This CDR3 has 16 amino acids. The CDR3 loop reads CASSPLRDYKQETQYF. For the CDR3, the DNA is TGTGCCAGCAGCCCACTCCGGGACTACAAGCAAGAGACCCAGTACTTC.

The chain couples TRBV15 to TRBJ2-2; possibly TRBD2 for D (6 bases). The CDR3 contains 16 residues. Trimming removed 4 bases at V and 8 bases at J, with 20 bases between. CDR1 and CDR2 (germline): LNHNV, YYDKDF (reference sequence). DNA for the CDR3: TGTGCCACCAGCAAAGGGAGGCCCCGAGTGTATGGGGAGCTGTTTTTT. Protein product: CATSKGRPRVYGELFF.

The chain employs TRBV5-4 and TRBJ2-2; 8 bases match TRBD1. The CDR3 runs to 19 residues. Trimming at V came to 3 bases and at J to 5 bases, leaving 18 bases not matched to a gene. Per germline, CDR1 SGHNT and CDR2 YYREEE (reference sequence). CDR3 sequence (DNA): TGTGCCAGCAGCTCTCCATCAGGGGCAGGGGGCTTCTCAACCGGGGAGCTGTTTTTT. Protein sequence: CASSSPSGAGGFSTGELFF.

The CDR3 spells CASFDRETEAFF. The CDR3 nucleotides are TGTGCCAGTTTTGACAGGGAGACTGAAGCTTTCTTT. J is TRBJ1-1 and V is TRBV6-5; 7 positions agree with TRBD1. CDR3 length equals 12 residues. Germline lookup yields CDR1 MNHEY and CDR2 SVGAGI. V lost 9 bases, J lost 5 bases, and 6 bases stayed unmatched.

The rearrangement joins TRBV3-1 (or the pseudogene TRBV3-2) to TRBJ1-1; a possible D gene is TRBD1 (6 bases). The CDR3 totals 15 residues. The V and J ends lost 4 bases and 7 bases respectively, with 19 bases between them. Germline CDR1 is LGHDT and CDR2 is YNNKEL (reference sequence). CDR3 sequence (DNA): TGTGCCAGCAGCCTTCGGCCCAGGGGCGCAAGTGAAGCTTTCTTT. Translated, it gives CASSLRPRGASEAFF.

V is TRBV29-1 and J is TRBJ2-1; D gene unclear. The CDR3 runs 14 residues. The germline CDR1 and CDR2 sequences are SQVTM and ANQGSEA. V was pared by 6 bases and J by 0 bases, with 12 bases between. The CDR3 nucleotides are TGCAGCGTCGCTCGACGGGTCTCCTACAATGAGCAGTTCTTC. This sequence encodes CSVARRVSYNEQFF.

This clone was seen a few times. J is TRBJ2-2 and V is TRBV7-7; maybe TRBD1 (6 bases). This CDR3 contains 14 residues. V lost 4 bases, J lost 5 bases, and 11 bases lay in between. Germline CDR1 and CDR2: SSHAT and FNYEAQ (reference sequence). CDR3 in DNA: TGTGCCAGCAGCTCCTCCGGGACAACCGGGGAGCTGTTTTTT. Its translation: CASSSSGTTGELFF.

This chain links TRBV12-3 or TRBV12-4 with TRBJ2-7; 8 bases are a match to TRBD1. J was trimmed by 0 bases and V by 7 bases; bases with no gene match: 2. The CDR3 runs to 13 residues. CDR3: CASTDRASYEQYF. The DNA for the CDR3 is TGTGCCAGCACGGACAGGGCCTCCTACGAGCAGTACTTC.

The chain carries TRBV27 and TRBJ2-2; D ambiguous. V was trimmed by 2 bases and J by 5 bases, leaving 15 bases between them. The germline CDR1 and CDR2 sequences are MNHEY and SMNVEV (reference sequence). This CDR3 has 16 residues. In DNA, the CDR3 is TGTGCCAGCAGTTTACTAGGGATAGGTGGAACCGGGGAGCTGTTTTTT. It is translated as CASSLLGIGGTGELFF.

The gene calls are TRBV29-1 and TRBJ2-1, with 9 bases that match TRBD2. Germline V gene sequence: CDR1 SQVTM, CDR2 ANQGSEA. This CDR3 spans 13 amino acids. The junction had 12 bases not matched to a gene; V was cut back by 4 bases and J by 14 bases. The CDR3 bases are TGCAGCGTTGGTCTTTTGGCTAGCGGGATCGAGTTCTTC. It translates to CSVGLLASGIEFF.

The chain has TRBV2 and TRBJ2-2; the D gene is possibly TRBD1 (5 bases). The CDR3 spans 13 residues. Looked up from germline, CDR1 is SNHLY and CDR2 is FYNNEI. V was clipped by 5 bases and J by 5 bases, with 9 bases between them. CDR3 coding DNA: TGTGCCAGCAGTTTAGGGGAAACCGGGGAGCTGTTTTTT. Residues: CASSLGETGELFF.

Here the CDR3 reads CATGPRSYNEQFF. DNA of the CDR3: TGTGCCACCGGCCCGAGATCCTACAATGAGCAGTTCTTC. This chain joins TRBV27 and TRBJ2-1, with D unclear. Between the trimmed V and J ends, which lost 10 bases and 1 base, there was a span of 11 bases. This CDR3 region has 13 residues. Germline V lookup: CDR1 MNHEY, CDR2 SMNVEV (reference sequence).

The chain uses TRBV27 and TRBJ2-7; D is undetermined. V lost 5 bases and J lost 6, with 11 bases in between. From germline, CDR1 is MNHEY and CDR2 SMNVEV (reference sequence). The CDR3 is 12 amino acids. The CDR3 sequence is CASSTPSGEQYF. CDR3 nucleotide sequence: TGTGCCAGCAGTACCCCTTCAGGCGAGCAGTACTTC.

The rearrangement uses TRBV5-4 and TRBJ2-7; 8 bases match TRBD2. The CDR3 extends over 14 amino acids. The germline V gene encodes CDR1 SGHNT and CDR2 YYREEE (reference sequence). The V segment lost 1 base and the J segment 2 bases; nucleotides outside the gene matches: 2. CDR3 coding DNA: TGTGCCAGCAGCTTGACGGGAGGGGCCTACGAGCAGTACTTC. Protein: CASSLTGGAYEQYF.

The chain joins TRBV11-2 to TRBJ2-2; D gene unclear. V was shortened by 5 bases and J by 5 bases, with 15 bases between the two germline ends. The CDR3 has 15 residues. Germline assignment: CDR1 SGHAT and CDR2 FQNNGV. The CDR3 DNA reads TGTGCCAGCAGCCAGAGTCCTACCATTACCGGGGAGCTGTTTTTT. Protein sequence: CASSQSPTITGELFF.

This rearrangement joins TRBV27 to TRBJ2-1; 9 nucleotides line up with TRBD2. The V and J ends lost 3 bases and 0 bases, in that order; junction bases with no gene match: 15. Germline V gene data show CDR1 as MNHEY and CDR2 as SMNVEV (reference sequence). CDR3 length: 20 amino acids. CDR3 residues: CASSLWSWSGRSLSYNEQFF. Written as DNA, the CDR3 is TGTGCCAGCAGTTTGTGGTCTTGGAGCGGGAGGTCACTCTCCTACAATGAGCAGTTCTTC.

The chain has TRBV29-1 and TRBJ2-7; D gene uncertain. The CDR3 runs to 12 residues. V lost 4 bases, J lost 1 base, and 8 bases lay in between. CDR1 and CDR2 (germline): SQVTM, ANQGSEA. This CDR3 reads CSVATGSYEQYF. Here the CDR3 DNA reads TGCAGCGTTGCAACCGGGTCCTACGAGCAGTACTTC.

This chain uses TRBV11-2 with TRBJ1-2; no firm D call. This CDR3 comprises 15 residues. Germline CDR1 reads SGHAT; CDR2 reads FQNNGV. The V end lost 0 bases, the J end lost 8 bases, and 16 bases lay between the germline ends. The CDR3 here is CASSLDRVLDEGYTF. The CDR3 DNA reads TGTGCCAGCAGCTTAGATAGGGTTTTGGACGAAGGCTACACCTTC.

J is TRBJ1-1 and V is TRBV10-2; tentatively, D is TRBD1 (5 bases). V shed 10 bases and J shed 4 bases, with 22 bases lying between them. Per germline, CDR1 WSHSY and CDR2 SAAADI. The CDR3 is made up of 15 amino acids. The CDR3 here is CATQPNPTGGTEAFF. As DNA, the CDR3 is TGCGCCACCCAACCCAACCCAACAGGTGGCACTGAAGCTTTCTTT.

This clone was counted a few times. The V and J genes are TRBV11-3 and TRBJ2-1; D not resolved. Trimming removed 3 bases from V and 8 bases from J, with 11 bases in between. The CDR3 spans 13 residues. Germline assignment: CDR1 SGHNT and CDR2 YENEEA. CDR3 nucleotides: TGTGCCAGCAGCTTCTCCAGCCTCGATGAGCAGTTCTTC. Translation: CASSFSSLDEQFF.

In regard to this clone: At one end, the junction sequence differs from germline, possibly due to a read error. J is TRBJ1-4 and V is TRBV7-9, with D hard to call. Germline loops: CDR1 SEHNR, CDR2 FQNEAQ (reference sequence). The CDR3 length is 16 residues. DNA for the CDR3: TGTGCCAGCAGCTTAACGAACTACGTCAGGAATGGAAAACTGTTTTTT. It encodes CASSLTNYVRNGKLFF.

The V gene is TRBV7-9, the J gene TRBJ1-3; D is unclear. Germline V CDR1 and CDR2: SEHNR, FQNEAQ (reference sequence). V lost 2 bases and J lost 2, with 4 bases in between. The CDR3 length is 13 residues. This chain's CDR3 is CASSLSTGNTIYF. DNA of the CDR3: TGTGCCAGCAGCTTAAGTACTGGAAACACCATATATTTT.

V and J are TRBV11-1 and TRBJ2-1, with D perhaps matching TRBD2 (5 bases). Trimming stripped 4 bases from V and 7 bases from J, with 20 bases between. CDR3 size: 16 residues. Germline loops: CDR1 SGHAT, CDR2 FQDESV (reference sequence). CDR3: CASSYRTGRRRNEQFF. For the CDR3, the DNA is TGTGCCAGCAGCTACAGAACCGGCAGGAGGAGGAATGAGCAGTTCTTC.

This chain links TRBV19 with TRBJ2-7; no clear D gene. CDR3 length: 16 amino acids. Between the trimmed V and J ends, which lost 5 bases and 1 base, there was a span of 18 bases. The germline V gene has CDR1 LNHDA and CDR2 SQIVND (reference sequence). The chain's CDR3 is CASSLQGQIHSYEQYF. The CDR3, as DNA: TGTGCCAGTAGTTTACAAGGGCAGATCCATTCCTACGAGCAGTACTTC.

The DNA of the CDR3 is TGCAGTGCCGAGAGAGTGAATGAGCAGTTCTTC. Amino acid sequence: CSAERVNEQFF. The J gene is TRBJ2-1, the V gene TRBV20-1; D unclear. The CDR3 is made up of 11 amino acids. CDR1 and CDR2 from the germline V gene are DFQATT and SNEGSKA (reference sequence). Trimming took off 6 bases at V and 7 bases at J, with 10 bases between the two ends.

The chain employs TRBV3-1 (or the pseudogene TRBV3-2) and TRBJ2-1; D remains ambiguous. Looked up from germline, CDR1 is LGHDT and CDR2 is YNNKEL (reference sequence). Trimming took 3 bases from V and 5 from J, leaving 11 bases between them. This CDR3 has 14 amino acids. Here the CDR3 DNA reads TGTGCCAGCAGCCAGGAAGCAGTAAACAATGAGCAGTTCTTC. As protein: CASSQEAVNNEQFF.

This rearrangement joins TRBV27 to TRBJ2-1; D is perhaps TRBD1 (5 bases). The germline V gene has CDR1 MNHEY and CDR2 SMNVEV (reference sequence). V gave up 5 bases and J gave up 13 bases, with 24 bases separating them. This CDR3 contains 15 residues. For the CDR3, the DNA is TGTGCCAGCAGTCCCCCCTCGGACATGCGAGAAACCCAGTTCTTC. Its translation is CASSPPSDMRETQFF.

The CDR3 loop is CASSRQGDYGYTF. The CDR3, as DNA: TGTGCCAGCTCACGACAGGGGGACTATGGCTACACCTTC. V is TRBV18 and J is TRBJ1-2, with 9 nucleotides matching TRBD1. Germline assignment: CDR1 KGHSH and CDR2 LQKENI. This CDR3 has 13 amino acids. V lost 4 bases and J lost 3; bases outside the gene matches: 0.

This rearrangement joins TRBV10-1 to TRBJ1-3; maybe TRBD1 (5 bases). The CDR3 runs 14 residues. The germline V gene encodes CDR1 WNHNN and CDR2 SYGVQD (reference sequence). Trimming shortened V by 3 bases and J by 1 base, and 7 bases separated the two germline ends. The CDR3 loop is CASSEGASGNTIYF. CDR3 nucleotide sequence: TGCGCCAGCAGTGAAGGGGCGTCTGGAAACACCATATATTTT.

The chain is built from TRBV6-1 and TRBJ1-2; TRBD1 is a possible D gene (6 bases). CDR3 length: 13 amino acids. The germline V gene has CDR1 MNHNS and CDR2 SASEGT. The ends were cut back, 2 bases at V and 2 bases at J, with 6 bases in the middle. The CDR3 sequence: CASSETGNYGYTF. In DNA form, the CDR3 reads TGTGCCAGCAGTGAAACAGGGAACTATGGCTACACCTTC.